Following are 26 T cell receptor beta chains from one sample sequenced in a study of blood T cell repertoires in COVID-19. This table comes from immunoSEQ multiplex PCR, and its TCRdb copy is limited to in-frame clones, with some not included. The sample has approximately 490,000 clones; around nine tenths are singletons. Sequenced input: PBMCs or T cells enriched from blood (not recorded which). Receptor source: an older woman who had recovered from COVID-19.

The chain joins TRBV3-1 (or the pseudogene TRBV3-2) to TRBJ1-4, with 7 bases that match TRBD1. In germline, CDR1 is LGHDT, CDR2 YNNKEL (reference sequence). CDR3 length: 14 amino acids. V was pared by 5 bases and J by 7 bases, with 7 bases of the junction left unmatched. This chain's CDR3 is CASSLGAGGEKLFF. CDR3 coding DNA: TGTGCCAGCAGCTTAGGGGCAGGGGGTGAAAAACTGTTTTTT.

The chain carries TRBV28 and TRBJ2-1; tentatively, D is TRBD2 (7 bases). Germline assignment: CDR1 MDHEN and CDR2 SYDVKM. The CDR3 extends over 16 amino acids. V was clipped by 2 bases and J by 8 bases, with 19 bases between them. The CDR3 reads CASSLRGGRGKDEQFF. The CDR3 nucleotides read TGTGCCAGCAGTTTAAGGGGGGGCAGAGGTAAGGATGAGCAGTTCTTC.

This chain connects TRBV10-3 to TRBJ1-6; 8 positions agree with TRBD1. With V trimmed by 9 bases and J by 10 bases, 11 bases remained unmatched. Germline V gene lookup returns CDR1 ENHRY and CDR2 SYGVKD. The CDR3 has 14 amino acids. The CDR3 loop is CAIQRDRGVSPLHF. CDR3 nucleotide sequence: TGTGCCATTCAGAGAGACAGGGGAGTATCACCCCTCCACTTT.

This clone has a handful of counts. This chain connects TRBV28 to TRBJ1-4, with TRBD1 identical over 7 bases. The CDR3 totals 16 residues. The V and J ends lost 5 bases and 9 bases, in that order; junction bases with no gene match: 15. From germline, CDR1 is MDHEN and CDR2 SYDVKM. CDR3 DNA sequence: TGTGCCAGCAGTCGGGCCGGGACAGCGGACGTGAAAAAACTGTTTTTT. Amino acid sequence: CASSRAGTADVKKLFF.

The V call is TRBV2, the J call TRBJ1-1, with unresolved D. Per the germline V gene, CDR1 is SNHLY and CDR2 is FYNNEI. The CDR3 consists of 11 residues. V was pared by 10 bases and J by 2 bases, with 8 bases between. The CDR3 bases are TGTGCCACTAAAAAAAACACTGAAGCTTTCTTT. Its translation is CATKKNTEAFF.

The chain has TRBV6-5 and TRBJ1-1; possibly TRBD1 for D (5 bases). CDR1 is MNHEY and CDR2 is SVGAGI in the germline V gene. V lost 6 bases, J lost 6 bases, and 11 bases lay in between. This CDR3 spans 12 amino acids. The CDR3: CASSAGRAEAFF. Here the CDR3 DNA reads TGTGCCAGCAGCGCAGGGAGGGCTGAAGCTTTCTTT.

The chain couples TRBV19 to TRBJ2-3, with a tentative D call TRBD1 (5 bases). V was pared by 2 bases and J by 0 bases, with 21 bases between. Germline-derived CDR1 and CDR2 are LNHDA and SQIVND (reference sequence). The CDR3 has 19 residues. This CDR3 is CASSINVDGARASTDTQYF. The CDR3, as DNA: TGTGCCAGTAGTATAAATGTTGATGGGGCCCGGGCTAGCACAGATACGCAGTATTTT.

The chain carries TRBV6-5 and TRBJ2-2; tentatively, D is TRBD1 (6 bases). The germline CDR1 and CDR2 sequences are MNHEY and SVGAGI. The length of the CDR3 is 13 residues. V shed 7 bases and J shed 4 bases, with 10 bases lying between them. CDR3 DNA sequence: TGTGCCAGCAACGGACAGTCCACCGGGGAGCTGTTTTTT. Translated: CASNGQSTGELFF.

CDR3 protein: CASSSSGGSYNEQFF. CDR3 coding DNA: TGTGCCAGCAGTTCTAGCGGGGGCTCCTACAATGAGCAGTTCTTC. The chain links TRBV2 to TRBJ2-1; TRBD2 agrees at 10 bases. V shed 5 bases and J 0 bases; nucleotides not matched to a gene: 1. Germline-derived CDR1 and CDR2 are SNHLY and FYNNEI. The CDR3 runs to 15 residues.

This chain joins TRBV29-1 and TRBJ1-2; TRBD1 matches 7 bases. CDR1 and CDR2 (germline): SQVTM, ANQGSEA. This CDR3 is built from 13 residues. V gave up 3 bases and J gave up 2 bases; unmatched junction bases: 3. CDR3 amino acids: CSVDRDSNYGYTF. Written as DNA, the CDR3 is TGCAGCGTTGACAGGGACAGCAACTATGGCTACACCTTC.

The CDR3 loop is CASSSFTGGTEAFF. The CDR3 region has the DNA TGCGCCAGCAGCTCATTCACGGGAGGAACTGAAGCTTTCTTT. V is TRBV4-1 and J is TRBJ1-1; unclear D gene. This CDR3 region has 14 residues. Between the trimmed V and J ends, which lost 5 bases and 5 bases, there was a span of 15 bases. Per germline, CDR1 MGHRA and CDR2 YSYEKL.

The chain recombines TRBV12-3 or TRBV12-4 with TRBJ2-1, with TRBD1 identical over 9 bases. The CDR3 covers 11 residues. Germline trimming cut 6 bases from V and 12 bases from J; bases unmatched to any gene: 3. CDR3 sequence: CASRRTGAQFF. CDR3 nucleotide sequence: TGTGCCAGCAGGCGGACAGGGGCGCAGTTCTTC.

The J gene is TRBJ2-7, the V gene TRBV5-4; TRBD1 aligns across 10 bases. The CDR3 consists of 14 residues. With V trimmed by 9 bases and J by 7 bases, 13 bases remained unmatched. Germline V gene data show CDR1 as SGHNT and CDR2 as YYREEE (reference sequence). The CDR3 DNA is TGTGCCACCTTAACGCGACAGGGGGCAGGGGAGCAGTACTTC. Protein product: CATLTRQGAGEQYF.

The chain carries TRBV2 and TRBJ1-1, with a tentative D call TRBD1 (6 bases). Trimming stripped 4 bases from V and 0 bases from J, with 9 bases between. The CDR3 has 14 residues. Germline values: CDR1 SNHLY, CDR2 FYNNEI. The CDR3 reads CASSAGQLNTEAFF. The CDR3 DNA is TGTGCCAGCAGTGCTGGACAGCTGAACACTGAAGCTTTCTTT.

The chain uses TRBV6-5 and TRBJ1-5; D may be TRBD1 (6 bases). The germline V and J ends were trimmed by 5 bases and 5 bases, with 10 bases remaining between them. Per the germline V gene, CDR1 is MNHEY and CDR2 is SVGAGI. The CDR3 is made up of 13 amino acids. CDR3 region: CASSQGFDQPQHF. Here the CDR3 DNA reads TGTGCCAGCAGTCAGGGGTTCGATCAGCCCCAGCATTTT.

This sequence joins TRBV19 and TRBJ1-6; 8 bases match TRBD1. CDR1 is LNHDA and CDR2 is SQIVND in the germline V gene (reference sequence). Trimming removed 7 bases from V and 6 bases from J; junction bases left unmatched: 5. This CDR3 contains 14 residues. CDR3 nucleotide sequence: TGTGCCAGTACTCGACAGGGGTTTAATTCACCCCTCCACTTT. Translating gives CASTRQGFNSPLHF.

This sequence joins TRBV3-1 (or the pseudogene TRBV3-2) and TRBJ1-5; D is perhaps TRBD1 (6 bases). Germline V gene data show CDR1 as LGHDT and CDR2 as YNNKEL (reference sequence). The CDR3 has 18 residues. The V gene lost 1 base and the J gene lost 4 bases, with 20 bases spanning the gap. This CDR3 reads CASSQVGGADYFNQPQHF. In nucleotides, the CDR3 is TGTGCCAGCAGCCAAGTTGGGGGGGCCGACTATTTTAATCAGCCCCAGCATTTT.

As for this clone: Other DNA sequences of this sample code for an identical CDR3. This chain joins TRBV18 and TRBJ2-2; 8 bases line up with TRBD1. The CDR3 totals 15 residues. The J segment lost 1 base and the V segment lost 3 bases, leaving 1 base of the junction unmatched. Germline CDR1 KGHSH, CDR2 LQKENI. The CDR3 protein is CASSPGTGNTGELFF. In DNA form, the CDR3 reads TGTGCCAGCTCACCGGGGACAGGGAACACCGGGGAGCTGTTTTTT.

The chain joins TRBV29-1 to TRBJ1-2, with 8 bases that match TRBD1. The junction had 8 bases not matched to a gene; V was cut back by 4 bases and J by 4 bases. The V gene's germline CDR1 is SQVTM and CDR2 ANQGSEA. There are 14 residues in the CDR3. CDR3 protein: CSVAVDRVGYGYTF. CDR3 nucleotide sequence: TGCAGCGTTGCGGTGGACAGGGTCGGCTATGGCTACACCTTC.

CDR3 protein: CASSLESQGIYGYTF. The CDR3 region has the DNA TGTGCCAGCAGCTTAGAGAGCCAGGGAATCTATGGCTACACCTTC. The V and J genes are TRBV7-2 and TRBJ1-2; D perhaps matches TRBD1 (5 bases). Trimming cost V 1 base and J 4 bases, with 13 bases left between them. The germline V gene encodes CDR1 SGHTA and CDR2 FQGNSA. This CDR3 spans 15 amino acids.

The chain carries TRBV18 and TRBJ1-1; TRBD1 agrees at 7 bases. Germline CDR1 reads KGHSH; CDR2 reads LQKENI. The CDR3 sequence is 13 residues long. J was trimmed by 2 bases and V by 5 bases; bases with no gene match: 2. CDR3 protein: CASSGDSNTEAFF. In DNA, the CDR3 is TGTGCCAGCTCAGGGGACAGTAACACTGAAGCTTTCTTT.

The CDR3 DNA is TGTGCCAGCAGCGGGGGGACGCCTGTGGAGCCCCAGCATTTT. Residues: CASSGGTPVEPQHF. This chain uses TRBV2 with TRBJ1-5, with D possibly TRBD1 on 5 matching bases. V shed 6 bases and J shed 8 bases, with 17 bases lying between them. Germline-derived CDR1 and CDR2 are SNHLY and FYNNEI. The CDR3 has 14 amino acids.

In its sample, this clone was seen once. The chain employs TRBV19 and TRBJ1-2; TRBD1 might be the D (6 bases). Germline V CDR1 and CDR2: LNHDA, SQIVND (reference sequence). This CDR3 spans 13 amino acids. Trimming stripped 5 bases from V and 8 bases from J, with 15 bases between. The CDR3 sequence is CASSALQGSGYTF. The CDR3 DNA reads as TGTGCCAGTAGTGCTTTACAGGGTTCCGGCTACACCTTC. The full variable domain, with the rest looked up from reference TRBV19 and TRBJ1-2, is DGGITQSPKYLFRKEGQNVTLSCEQNLNHDAMYWYRQDPGQGLRLIYYSQIVNDFQKGDIAEGYSVSREKKESFPLTVTSAQKNPTAFYLCASSALQGSGYTFGSGTRLTVV.

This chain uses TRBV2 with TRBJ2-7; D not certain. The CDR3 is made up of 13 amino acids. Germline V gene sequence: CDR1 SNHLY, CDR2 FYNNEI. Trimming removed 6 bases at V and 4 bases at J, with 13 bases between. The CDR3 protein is CASRLVPLYEQYF. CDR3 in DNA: TGTGCCAGCAGGCTAGTTCCCCTTTACGAGCAGTACTTC.

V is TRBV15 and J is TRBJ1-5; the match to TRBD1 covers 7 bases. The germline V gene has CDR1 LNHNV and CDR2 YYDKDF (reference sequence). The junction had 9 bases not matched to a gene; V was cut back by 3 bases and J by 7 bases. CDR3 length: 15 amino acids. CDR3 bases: TGTGCCACCAGCAGCACGACAGGGCTCGGACAGCCCCAGCATTTT. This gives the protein CATSSTTGLGQPQHF.

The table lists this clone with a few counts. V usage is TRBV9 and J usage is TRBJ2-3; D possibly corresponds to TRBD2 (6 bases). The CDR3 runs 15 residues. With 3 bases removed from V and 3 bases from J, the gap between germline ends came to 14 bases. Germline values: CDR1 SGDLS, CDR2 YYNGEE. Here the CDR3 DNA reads TGTGCCAGCAGCGCCGAGGAGGGGAGGACAGATACGCAGTATTTT. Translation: CASSAEEGRTDTQYF.